Shown below are 19 T cell receptor beta chains from a single sample sequenced in a study of T cell responses to AZD1222 COVID-19 vaccine. Libraries were prepared by immunoSEQ multiplex PCR; TCRdb keeps only in-frame clonotypes and omits some of them. Of about 94,000 clones listed, around nine tenths were seen once; the top ten hold about 14%. The input for sequencing was peripheral blood, taken on day 0 of AZD1222 vaccination. The source is an adult in good health.

This clone was counted only a few times. The gene calls are TRBV4-2 and TRBJ2-3; 12 nucleotides line up with TRBD2. J lost 1 base, V lost 1 base, and 0 bases had no gene match. From germline, CDR1 is LGHNA and CDR2 YNFKEQ. This CDR3 comprises 16 residues. The CDR3, as DNA: TGTGCCAGCAGCCAAGGACTAGCGGGGGGCACAGATACGCAGTATTTT. Translated, it gives CASSQGLAGGTDTQYF.

This chain connects TRBV15 to TRBJ1-2, with TRBD1 as a possible D gene (5 bases). Trimming stripped 0 bases from V and 5 bases from J, with 7 bases between. Germline lookup yields CDR1 LNHNV and CDR2 YYDKDF (reference sequence). This CDR3 contains 13 residues. The CDR3 DNA follows: TGTGCCACCAGCAGAGATCAGGGATATGGCTACACCTTC. As protein: CATSRDQGYGYTF.

J is TRBJ1-1 and V is TRBV18; D not certain. V lost 6 bases, J lost 4 bases, and 15 bases lay in between. Germline CDR1 and CDR2: KGHSH and LQKENI. This CDR3 is 14 amino acids long. The CDR3 DNA is TGTGCCAGCTCGCCTAGGACGGACCTCACTGAAGCTTTCTTT. Translated, it gives CASSPRTDLTEAFF.

V and J are TRBV6-5 and TRBJ1-1; 8 bases line up with TRBD1. V lost 6 bases and J lost 8; bases outside the gene matches: 5. Germline V gene sequence: CDR1 MNHEY, CDR2 SVGAGI. The CDR3 runs to 12 residues. As DNA, the CDR3 is TGTGCCAGCAGCACAGGGGGGATAGAAGCTTTCTTT. Its protein product is CASSTGGIEAFF.

J is TRBJ2-7 and V is TRBV6-5, with 8 bases identical to TRBD1. The J segment lost 2 bases and the V segment lost 2 bases, leaving 5 bases of the junction unmatched. From germline, CDR1 is MNHEY and CDR2 SVGAGI. This CDR3 comprises 15 residues. DNA of the CDR3: TGTGCCAGCAGTTACGACGGACAGGGAGCCTACGAGCAGTACTTC. Its protein is CASSYDGQGAYEQYF.

The chain carries TRBV5-1 and TRBJ2-7, with TRBD1 as a possible D gene (6 bases). The CDR3 runs 14 residues. Germline values: CDR1 SGHRS, CDR2 YFSETQ. V lost 3 bases and J 4 bases, leaving 14 bases between the germline ends. The CDR3 nucleotides read TGCGCCAGCAGCTCGAGGACAGAGCCATACGAGCAGTACTTC. This encodes CASSSRTEPYEQYF. Filled out from reference TRBV5-1 and TRBJ2-7, the complete variable domain reads KAGVTQTPRYLIKTRGQQVTLSCSPISGHRSVSWYQQTPGQGLQFLFEYFSETQRNKGNFPGRFSGRQFSNSRSEMNVSTLELGDSALYLCASSSRTEPYEQYFGPGTRLTVT.

In this sample, this clone turned up a few times. The V gene is TRBV7-9, the J gene TRBJ2-5, with D perhaps matching TRBD1 or TRBD2 (5 bases each). The germline CDR1 and CDR2 sequences are SEHNR and FQNEAQ (reference sequence). V lost 5 bases to trimming and J lost 9 bases, with 19 bases between them. The CDR3 is made up of 14 amino acids. The CDR3 nucleotides are TGTGCCAGCAGCGTAACGGGGCCCCTTTCGGCCCAGTACTTC. The encoded protein is CASSVTGPLSAQYF.

V usage is TRBV9 and J usage is TRBJ2-7; 8 bases align to TRBD1. CDR1 is SGDLS and CDR2 is YYNGEE in the germline V gene. V shed 2 bases and J 2 bases; nucleotides not matched to a gene: 3. This CDR3 contains 14 residues. This CDR3 is CASSVGQGTYEQYF. The CDR3 nucleotides read TGTGCCAGCAGCGTTGGACAGGGAACCTACGAGCAGTACTTC.

The V call is TRBV6-2 or TRBV6-3, the J call TRBJ2-7; D unclear. The CDR3 sequence is 14 residues long. Germline CDR1 and CDR2: MNHEY and SVGEGT. Trimming removed 2 bases at V and 0 bases at J, with 8 bases between. CDR3 protein: CASSYIGLSYEQYF. The CDR3 DNA reads TGTGCCAGCAGTTACATCGGCCTCTCCTACGAGCAGTACTTC.

The chain carries TRBV7-8 and TRBJ2-3; 9 bases line up with TRBD1. Germline lookup yields CDR1 SGHVS and CDR2 FQNEAQ. V lost 4 bases and J lost 0; bases outside the gene matches: 8. This CDR3 is 17 amino acids long. For the CDR3, the DNA is TGTGCCAGCAGCTGGGCGGGACAGGGCCAAAGCACAGATACGCAGTATTTT. Its protein product is CASSWAGQGQSTDTQYF.

CDR3 residues: CASSPGTSGTYEQYF. CDR3 in DNA: TGTGCCAGCAGCCCCGGGACTAGCGGGACCTACGAGCAGTACTTC. The V and J genes are TRBV11-1 and TRBJ2-7; 13 bases line up with TRBD2. The germline V gene has CDR1 SGHAT and CDR2 FQDESV (reference sequence). The CDR3 contains 15 residues. The ends lost 5 bases at V and 2 bases at J; junction bases unmatched: 3.

V is TRBV6-4 and J is TRBJ2-7; 13 nucleotides align to TRBD2. The CDR3 contains 22 residues. Germline V gives CDR1 MRHNA, CDR2 SNTAGT. With 2 bases clipped from V and 5 bases from J, the junction kept 24 bases outside the gene matches. The CDR3 here is CASSDEPSPGTSGVKFLNEQYF. DNA for the CDR3: TGTGCCAGCAGTGACGAACCTTCTCCCGGGACTAGCGGGGTAAAATTCCTGAACGAGCAGTACTTC.

This chain links TRBV18 with TRBJ1-1; 11 bases are shared with TRBD1. The CDR3 has 15 residues. J was trimmed by 4 bases and V by 2 bases; bases with no gene match: 3. Germline CDR1 is KGHSH and CDR2 is LQKENI. CDR3 protein: CASSPVGQGVTEAFF. The CDR3 DNA is TGTGCCAGCTCACCAGTGGGACAGGGGGTCACTGAAGCTTTCTTT.

V and J are TRBV9 and TRBJ1-3; D possibly corresponds to TRBD1 (5 bases). Per germline, CDR1 SGDLS and CDR2 YYNGEE. CDR3 length: 16 residues. The germline V and J ends were trimmed by 4 bases and 0 bases, with 14 bases remaining between them. The CDR3 here is CASSRISTASGNTIYF. The CDR3 bases are TGTGCCAGCAGCCGAATATCGACAGCCTCTGGAAACACCATATATTTT.

The genes are TRBV15 and TRBJ2-4; no firm D call. This CDR3 contains 16 residues. CDR1 and CDR2 (germline): LNHNV, YYDKDF (reference sequence). The V end lost 5 bases, the J end lost 2 bases, and 16 bases lay between the germline ends. In DNA, the CDR3 is TGTGCCACCAGCTCTAATCCGACCCCTTCCAAAAACATTCAGTACTTC. It is translated as CATSSNPTPSKNIQYF.

Note on this clone: Other nucleotide sequences from this sample produce the same CDR3. The V gene is TRBV19, the J gene TRBJ1-4; D is perhaps TRBD1 (6 bases). From germline, CDR1 is LNHDA and CDR2 SQIVND (reference sequence). Deletions cut 2 bases from V and 5 bases from J, with 6 bases between. The CDR3 is 13 residues long. The CDR3 is CASSIQGNEKLFF. CDR3 bases: TGTGCCAGTAGTATACAGGGGAATGAAAAACTGTTTTTT. Complete variable domain (other parts from reference TRBV19 and TRBJ1-4): DGGITQSPKYLFRKEGQNVTLSCEQNLNHDAMYWYRQDPGQGLRLIYYSQIVNDFQKGDIAEGYSVSREKKESFPLTVTSAQKNPTAFYLCASSIQGNEKLFFGSGTQLSVL.

CDR3 region: CASSSSGQASSYNEQFF. In DNA form, the CDR3 reads TGTGCCAGCAGCAGTAGTGGTCAGGCCTCCTCCTACAATGAGCAGTTCTTC. The chain couples TRBV9 to TRBJ2-1; D gene unclear. V lost 4 bases and J 0 bases, leaving 17 bases between the germline ends. This CDR3 is built from 17 residues. Germline V lookup: CDR1 SGDLS, CDR2 YYNGEE.

The gene calls are TRBV3-1 (or the pseudogene TRBV3-2) and TRBJ2-7; possibly TRBD2 for D (6 bases). The V and J ends lost 4 bases and 0 bases respectively, with 13 bases between them. The CDR3 has 15 residues. Germline loops: CDR1 LGHDT, CDR2 YNNKEL (reference sequence). As DNA, the CDR3 is TGTGCCAGCAGCCCCTCGGGGGACCTCTCCTACGAGCAGTACTTC. Translating it yields CASSPSGDLSYEQYF.

The chain employs TRBV5-4 and TRBJ2-3, with 7 nucleotides matching TRBD2. The trim removed 1 base at V and 5 bases at J, leaving 7 bases unmatched. CDR3 length: 15 residues. Germline-derived CDR1 and CDR2 are SGHNT and YYREEE (reference sequence). In DNA form, the CDR3 reads TGTGCCAGCAGCTTGAGTCGCGGGGGAGGAGATACGCAGTATTTT. This codes for CASSLSRGGGDTQYF.